Shown below are 26 T cell receptor beta chains from a single sample sequenced in a study of blood T cell repertoires in COVID-19. Some clones are missing from TCRdb's copy, which holds only in-frame ones; the method was immunoSEQ multiplex PCR. The sample lists some 300,000 clones; 70% to 90% were seen once. The specimen sequenced was peripheral blood. These receptors were obtained from a woman in her 70s with COVID-19, enrolled during active disease.

This clone was found once. V and J are TRBV29-1 and TRBJ2-3; 8 bases map to TRBD1. The V gene's germline CDR1 is SQVTM and CDR2 ANQGSEA. This CDR3 has 13 amino acids. The CDR3 DNA sequence: TGCTCCTGGAGGCAGGGGGCGTGGGATACGCAGTATTTT. It translates to CSWRQGAWDTQYF.

This rearrangement joins TRBV4-3 to TRBJ1-3; 8 bases align to TRBD1. This CDR3 has 17 residues. With V trimmed by 1 base and J by 5 bases, 10 bases remained unmatched. In germline, CDR1 is LGHNA, CDR2 YSLEER. The CDR3 is CASSQAITGGIRNTIYF. Here the CDR3 DNA reads TGCGCCAGCAGCCAAGCGATAACAGGGGGGATTCGAAACACCATATATTTT.

The gene calls are TRBV15 and TRBJ2-7; TRBD1 matches 10 bases. This CDR3 is built from 15 residues. Looked up from germline, CDR1 is LNHNV and CDR2 is YYDKDF (reference sequence). With V trimmed by 6 bases and J by 2 bases, 7 bases remained unmatched. The CDR3 protein is CATRVEGTGAYEQYF. The CDR3 coding sequence is TGTGCCACCAGGGTCGAAGGGACAGGGGCCTACGAGCAGTACTTC.

The chain couples TRBV19 to TRBJ2-3; the D is unclear. Trimming shortened V by 1 base and J by 4 bases, and 6 bases separated the two germline ends. The length of the CDR3 is 13 residues. The germline CDR1 and CDR2 sequences are LNHDA and SQIVND (reference sequence). CDR3 protein: CASSIAVSDTQYF. CDR3 DNA sequence: TGTGCCAGTAGTATAGCGGTATCAGATACGCAGTATTTT.

The rearrangement joins TRBV3-1 (or the pseudogene TRBV3-2) to TRBJ2-4; 10 nucleotides line up with TRBD2. Trimming cost V 7 bases and J 0 bases; bases outside gene matches: 15. The CDR3 is made up of 19 amino acids. Germline CDR1 is LGHDT and CDR2 is YNNKEL (reference sequence). CDR3 coding DNA: TGTGCCAGCATAGTGGCGACTAGCGGGTACGAACTAGCCAAAAACATTCAGTACTTC. Translation: CASIVATSGYELAKNIQYF.

The gene calls are TRBV19 and TRBJ1-5, with D unresolved. V gave up 0 bases and J gave up 8 bases, with 8 bases separating them. The CDR3 runs to 13 residues. From germline, CDR1 is LNHDA and CDR2 SQIVND (reference sequence). In DNA, the CDR3 is TGTGCCAGTAGTATAGAAGGAGGGAAGCCCCAGCATTTT. It yields the protein CASSIEGGKPQHF.

The chain uses TRBV5-6 and TRBJ1-2, with 8 positions matching TRBD1. The trim removed 1 base at V and 8 bases at J, leaving 7 bases unmatched. This CDR3 region has 14 residues. Germline CDR1 reads SGHDT; CDR2 reads YYEEEE. CDR3 sequence: CASSLRQGTGGYTF. CDR3 sequence (DNA): TGTGCCAGCAGCTTGAGACAGGGGACCGGCGGCTACACCTTC.

The chain combines TRBV2 with TRBJ1-2, with no clear D. Germline V lookup: CDR1 SNHLY, CDR2 FYNNEI. This CDR3 spans 14 amino acids. With 1 base removed from V and 8 bases from J, the gap between germline ends came to 14 bases. The CDR3, as DNA: TGTGCCAGCAGTGAAGACGAAGTCTCGGGGGGCTACACCTTC. Translating it yields CASSEDEVSGGYTF. The full variable domain, in which reference TRBV2 and TRBJ1-2 provide the parts outside the CDR3, is EPEVTQTPSHQVTQMGQEVILRCVPISNHLYFYWYRQILGQKVEFLVSFYNNEISEKSEIFDDQFSVERPDGSNFTLKIRSTKLEDSAMYFCASSEDEVSGGYTFGSGTRLTVV.

This sequence joins TRBV19 and TRBJ2-7; D gene unclear. The germline V gene has CDR1 LNHDA and CDR2 SQIVND (reference sequence). There are 12 residues in the CDR3. V lost 1 base to trimming and J lost 2 bases, with 3 bases between them. CDR3 sequence: CASSIGAYEQYF. CDR3 sequence (DNA): TGTGCCAGTAGTATAGGCGCCTACGAGCAGTACTTC.

Concerning this clone: Other nucleotide sequences from this sample produce the same CDR3. The chain uses TRBV5-1 and TRBJ1-1, with D possibly being TRBD1 (5 bases). The CDR3 has 14 residues. Germline CDR1 reads SGHRS; CDR2 reads YFSETQ. V was shortened by 7 bases and J by 0 bases, with 13 bases between the two germline ends. CDR3 in DNA: TGCGCCAGCTCGTTTAAGGACATGAACACTGAAGCTTTCTTT. Encoded protein: CASSFKDMNTEAFF.

This chain uses TRBV3-1 (or the pseudogene TRBV3-2) with TRBJ2-2; D is unresolved. The ends were cut back, 1 base at V and 1 base at J, with 4 bases in the middle. This CDR3 comprises 14 residues. CDR1 is LGHDT, CDR2 YNNKEL, per germline (reference sequence). CDR3 loop: CASSQGGNTGELFF. CDR3 in DNA: TGTGCCAGCAGCCAAGGAGGGAACACCGGGGAGCTGTTTTTT.

V is TRBV3-1 (or the pseudogene TRBV3-2) and J is TRBJ1-6; D gene ambiguous. The V gene lost 3 bases and the J gene lost 6 bases, with 12 bases spanning the gap. The CDR3 spans 15 residues. Germline V gene data show CDR1 as LGHDT and CDR2 as YNNKEL (reference sequence). CDR3 sequence reads: CASSQGSNLNSPLHF. In DNA, the CDR3 is TGTGCCAGCAGCCAGGGCAGCAACCTTAATTCACCCCTCCACTTT.

The CDR3 nucleotides are TGTGCCACCAGTGATCCGACAGGGGAGGACGAGCAGTACTTC. Translation gives CATSDPTGEDEQYF. The chain has TRBV24-1 and TRBJ2-7, with TRBD1 matching 8 bases. The J segment lost 5 bases and the V segment lost 3 bases, leaving 5 bases of the junction unmatched. The germline V gene has CDR1 KGHDR and CDR2 SFDVKD. This CDR3 has 14 residues.

In its sample, this clone was seen once. Other DNA sequences of this sample code for an identical CDR3. The genes are TRBV28 and TRBJ1-2; 11 nucleotides align to TRBD1. Germline CDR1 and CDR2: MDHEN and SYDVKM. This CDR3 is 14 amino acids long. The ends lost 3 bases at V and 4 bases at J; junction bases unmatched: 1. CDR3 nucleotide sequence: TGTGCCAGCAGTTTGGGGACAGGGGGCTATGGCTACACCTTC. It encodes CASSLGTGGYGYTF.

The V call is TRBV18, the J call TRBJ2-3, with 9 bases lining up with TRBD1. Germline-derived CDR1 and CDR2 are KGHSH and LQKENI. V lost 6 bases to trimming and J lost 3 bases; unmatched junction nucleotides: 16. This CDR3 spans 18 amino acids. DNA for the CDR3: TGTGCCAGCTCTCACAATCCGCCGGGACAGGGAATGACAGATACGCAGTATTTT. This encodes CASSHNPPGQGMTDTQYF.

This chain uses TRBV30 with TRBJ2-2; 9 nucleotides line up with TRBD2. CDR3 length: 14 amino acids. Trimming removed 7 bases from V and 2 bases from J; junction bases left unmatched: 5. CDR1 is GTSNPN and CDR2 is SVGIG in the germline V gene (reference sequence). Here the CDR3 DNA reads TGTGCCTACCGCGGGGGGGCAAACACCGGGGAGCTGTTTTTT. Translating gives CAYRGGANTGELFF.

This chain uses TRBV6-5 with TRBJ1-1; D ambiguous. Germline lookup yields CDR1 MNHEY and CDR2 SVGAGI. The CDR3 runs 12 residues. V lost 10 bases to trimming and J lost 5 bases, with 14 bases between them. The CDR3 nucleotides are TGTGCCACACACCGGGGAGATACTGAAGCTTTCTTT. It encodes CATHRGDTEAFF.

The V gene is TRBV5-1, the J gene TRBJ2-2; 13 bases fit TRBD2. Trimming cost V 3 bases and J 3 bases; bases outside gene matches: 2. The germline gives CDR1 SGHRS, CDR2 YFSETQ. The CDR3 loop spans 16 amino acids. This chain's CDR3 is CASSYTSGGDTGELFF. The CDR3 region has the DNA TGCGCCAGCAGCTATACTAGCGGGGGGGACACCGGGGAGCTGTTTTTT. Full variable domain (rest looked up from reference TRBV5-1 and TRBJ2-2): KAGVTQTPRYLIKTRGQQVTLSCSPISGHRSVSWYQQTPGQGLQFLFEYFSETQRNKGNFPGRFSGRQFSNSRSEMNVSTLELGDSALYLCASSYTSGGDTGELFFGEGSRLTVL.

This chain uses TRBV24-1 with TRBJ2-5; D may be TRBD2 (6 bases). The CDR3 extends over 12 amino acids. Per germline, CDR1 KGHDR and CDR2 SFDVKD. V lost 1 base and J lost 8, with 7 bases in between. The CDR3 here is CATSDFGGTQYF. CDR3 sequence (DNA): TGTGCCACCAGTGATTTCGGGGGAACCCAGTACTTC.

The genes are TRBV14 and TRBJ2-5, with TRBD2 matching over 8 bases. Trimming at V came to 4 bases and at J to 5 bases, leaving 9 bases not matched to a gene. CDR1 is SGHDN and CDR2 is FVKESK in the germline V gene. CDR3 length: 15 residues. CDR3 loop: CASSPWPAGGETQYF. CDR3 DNA sequence: TGTGCCAGCAGCCCCTGGCCCGCGGGGGGCGAGACCCAGTACTTC.

The chain carries TRBV14 and TRBJ1-3; D is perhaps TRBD1 (5 bases). This CDR3 has 14 amino acids. The germline gives CDR1 SGHDN, CDR2 FVKESK. The V and J ends lost 1 base and 10 bases respectively, with 14 bases between them. CDR3 region: CASSQVPDGQTIYF. The CDR3 coding sequence is TGTGCCAGCAGCCAAGTCCCGGACGGACAAACCATATATTTT.

This clone was recorded only once. The chain has TRBV30 and TRBJ1-1, with no clear D. CDR3 length: 15 amino acids. The V gene lost 2 bases and the J gene lost 0 bases, with 13 bases spanning the gap. Germline V gene data show CDR1 as GTSNPN and CDR2 as SVGIG (reference sequence). The CDR3 DNA is TGTGCCTGGAGTAGGAGAGAGGAGTTGAACACTGAAGCTTTCTTT. It translates to CAWSRREELNTEAFF.

In this sample, this clone turned up a few times. CDR3 sequence: CASSPPGRGRDTGELFF. CDR3 bases: TGTGCCAGCTCACCACCGGGCAGGGGGCGTGACACCGGGGAGCTGTTTTTT. The V and J genes are TRBV18 and TRBJ2-2; 8 nucleotides agree with TRBD1. Germline lookup yields CDR1 KGHSH and CDR2 LQKENI. Trimming cost V 0 bases and J 3 bases; bases outside gene matches: 6. The CDR3 runs to 17 residues.

The chain has TRBV6-5 and TRBJ1-4, with 8 bases identical to TRBD1. The CDR3 has 15 amino acids. Germline CDR1 is MNHEY and CDR2 is SVGAGI. V lost 0 bases, J lost 6 bases, and 3 bases stayed unmatched. CDR3 nucleotides: TGTGCCAGCAGTTACTCCGGACAGGGCGATGAAAAACTGTTTTTT. This gives the protein CASSYSGQGDEKLFF.

This sequence joins TRBV9 and TRBJ1-4; a weak D match, TRBD1 (5 bases). Trimming pared 4 bases from V and 7 bases from J, leaving 17 bases between. The CDR3 runs 15 residues. Germline V gene sequence: CDR1 SGDLS, CDR2 YYNGEE. DNA of the CDR3: TGTGCCAGCAGCCTCTCCATGGGTCAGGGTGAAAAACTGTTTTTT. Its translation: CASSLSMGQGEKLFF.

The chain combines TRBV7-9 with TRBJ2-5; D perhaps matches TRBD1 (5 bases). Per the germline V gene, CDR1 is SEHNR and CDR2 is FQNEAQ (reference sequence). The germline V and J ends were trimmed by 4 bases and 5 bases, with 11 bases remaining between them. The CDR3 runs 13 residues. CDR3 sequence reads: CASSSWAGETQYF. CDR3 nucleotide sequence: TGTGCCAGCAGCTCGTGGGCAGGGGAGACCCAGTACTTC.